The sequence of this TCR beta chain was determined in a study of Graves' ophthalmopathy and Graves' hyperthyroidism (dated by TCRdb to the late 2010s). For the study in its entirety: Peripheral blood was collected at initial diagnosis, before any treatment. The study used TCR beta repertoire signatures to distinguish Graves' ophthalmopathy from Graves' hyperthyroidism and to predict progression to ophthalmopathy. In total, 120 to 150 blood samples were TCR-sequenced: some 40 ophthalmopathy, about 75 hyperthyroidism and approximately 17 hyperthyroidism-to-ophthalmopathy patients. To explore V-J signatures distinguishing ophthalmopathy from hyperthyroidism, a discovery set of about a hundred patients (43 ophthalmopathy, over 55 stable hyperthyroidism) was enrolled. An independent validation cohort comprised some 19 hyperthyroidism patients and 15 to 17 patients who later progressed from hyperthyroidism to ophthalmopathy. In six hyperthyroidism patients, T-cell repertoires of thyroid tissue and blood were compared. Once sampling was done, hyperthyroidism patients were given methimazole at a starting dose of 30 mg daily, while ophthalmopathy patients were given high-dose intravenous methylprednisolone.

As for this clonotype: It has no known antigen specificity. Base-call qualities are not available, and no considerably larger clone is one nucleotide away.

For repertoire sequencing, the TCR beta CDR3 regions were amplified from RNA transcripts. A first-round RT-PCR used HTBI primers with the Qiagen OneStep RT-PCR kit, followed by a second-round multiplex PCR, size selection and purification. Sequencing of the libraries was carried out on an Illumina HiSeq2000 in paired-end mode with 100 bp reads. In the original analysis: Reads were processed with SOAPnuke, discarding reads with adapters, uncalled bases, mean Phred below 15, or no exact constant-primer or identifier match. COPE v1.2.5 was used to merge the high-quality paired reads. Unique nucleotide sequences were defined as clonotypes and aligned to IMGT TRB V, D and J references using MiTCR v1.1. Only V-J combinations with frequency above 0.0001 were analysed, covering more than 99% of repertoires. For each V-J combination, a TCR clonal expansion and chaos score was defined as the ratio of F50 clonal expansion to chaos observed in the TCRdist matrix. Welch's t-statistics and random forest were used to reduce features to approximately 13 V-J combinations, which were fed into a naive Bayes classifier. The Morisita-Horn index was used to measure how similar the thyroid and blood repertoires were. In TCRdb, the public reads were trimmed at Q25 with fastp and aligned with MiXCR, with productive beta chains retained. Each CDR3 protein appears once, grouped with its most common genes and DNA. TCRdb, not the original authors, processed these V and J calls. This sample is represented by 650,000 to 900,000 distinct CDR3 sequences; approximately 40% of them were singletons. The ten largest account for less than 55% of the sample.

Ophthalmopathy patients were characterized by moderately to severely active disease, a Clinical Activity Score of at least 3, a NOSPECS grade of at least 4, and a disease duration under 3 months. Patients with other autoimmune diseases, uncontrolled infections, pregnancy or lactation were excluded from the study. Diagnosis was based on clinical symptoms, serum thyroxine, TRAb, thyroid ultrasound and orbital computed tomography. PBMCs were isolated from about 9.1 ml of fresh peripheral blood by Ficoll-Paque density gradient centrifugation. Total RNA was extracted using Trizol reagent, and RNA quality was checked on an Agilent 2100 Bioanalyzer. What the work shows at the level of the full study, not this receptor alone: Among expanded thyroid clonotypes with frequency above 0.001, most also showed up in blood, which suggests that blood repertoires may reflect the thyroid immune response. The 13-signature model separated ophthalmopathy from stable hyperthyroidism with around 90% sensitivity and about 81% specificity in cross-validation, and 80%/75% in the test set. In validation, the model predicted ophthalmopathy progression with about 71% sensitivity and less than 80% specificity; some 13 predicted patients were CT-confirmed with GO in a median of approximately six months. No statistical method was used to predetermine the sample size, and group allocation was not hidden from the investigators.

CDR1 and CDR2 (SGHTA, FQGNSA) derive from the germline V gene. Counted from cysteine to phenylalanine, this CDR3 has 15 amino acids. Only the CDR3 DNA stays, 45 bases, in frame from base 1. Trimming costs V 6 bases and J 0 bases, and their ends lie 11 bases apart. The sequenced material came from peripheral blood. The chain was built from TRBV7-2 and TRBJ1-4, with TRBD1 tentatively as D gene (5 bases match). The receptor comes from an adult man with Graves' ophthalmopathy. The nucleotides read TGTGCCAGCAGGGACATCAGGACAACTAATGAAAAACTGTTTTTT. Translated, it gives CASRDIRTTNEKLFF.